Included here is one T cell receptor (beta chain) sequence, with context. The antigen remains unidentified. These data are taken from a study of cytomegalovirus exposure and HLA in healthy donors. General observations from the study: Researchers reported in a later analysis that a missense DCLRE1C variant was tied to TCR beta V- and J-gene trimming. Productive rates of about 87% or about 30% were seen for most TCR beta V segments in an earlier analysis.

The germline V and J ends were trimmed by 3 bases and 9 bases, with 14 bases remaining between them. Germline-derived CDR1 and CDR2 are SNHLY and FYNNEI. The CDR3 has 14 amino acids. With 60 Vbeta and 13 Jbeta primers, the PCR was carried out. Only in-frame clones appear in the TCRdb table, and some are missing; sequencing was by immunoSEQ multiplex PCR. The sample lists roughly 140,000 clones, roughly three quarters seen once, with 2.5% to 3.5% in the top ten. This sequence was found in a female donor in good health and CMV-seronegative. The chain couples TRBV2 to TRBJ1-4; no reliable D call. The specimen was PBMCs. The CDR3 loop reads CASSEVFSGKKLFF. The CDR3 nucleotides are TGTGCCAGCAGTGAGGTCTTCTCCGGGAAAAAACTGTTTTTT.